These 24 T cell receptor beta chains originate from one sample sequenced in a study of blood T cell repertoires in COVID-19. Sequencing used immunoSEQ multiplex PCR; TCRdb keeps in-frame clones, though not all of them. The sample lists 250,000 or so clones, 80% to 95% seen once, with roughly 2.9% in the top ten. The specimen sequenced was PBMCs or T cells enriched from blood (not recorded which). The receptors stem from a man aged 35 to 55 who had been exposed to COVID-19.

The CDR3 here is CASSRGGGSDNEQFF. CDR3 nucleotides: TGTGCCAGTAGTAGGGGCGGGGGATCTGACAATGAGCAGTTCTTC. This chain uses TRBV19 with TRBJ2-1, with TRBD2 matching 7 bases. Trimming cost V 4 bases and J 5 bases; bases outside gene matches: 8. Looked up from germline, CDR1 is LNHDA and CDR2 is SQIVND (reference sequence). This CDR3 is built from 15 residues. The variable domain in full, with the rest retrieved from reference TRBV19 and TRBJ2-1, is DGGITQSPKYLFRKEGQNVTLSCEQNLNHDAMYWYRQDPGQGLRLIYYSQIVNDFQKGDIAEGYSVSREKKESFPLTVTSAQKNPTAFYLCASSRGGGSDNEQFFGPGTRLTVL.

This clone was seen a few times. The J gene is TRBJ1-5, the V gene TRBV15, with 7 bases identical to TRBD1. Germline V gene sequence: CDR1 LNHNV, CDR2 YYDKDF (reference sequence). The CDR3 has 18 residues. With 0 bases clipped from V and 2 bases from J, the junction kept 10 bases outside the gene matches. Here the CDR3 DNA reads TGTGCCACCAGCAGAGATTCTAACACAGGGGTTGGCAATCAGCCCCAGCATTTT. It specifies CATSRDSNTGVGNQPQHF.

The genes are TRBV28 and TRBJ1-5, with 8 positions matching TRBD1. Germline-derived CDR1 and CDR2 are MDHEN and SYDVKM. With 6 bases clipped from V and 1 base from J, the junction kept 2 bases outside the gene matches. This CDR3 has 14 residues. The CDR3 reads CASRRDRSNQPQHF. The CDR3 DNA reads as TGTGCCAGCAGGAGGGACAGGAGCAATCAGCCCCAGCATTTT.

The chain carries TRBV10-1 and TRBJ1-3; no definite D call. Trimming stripped 5 bases from V and 0 bases from J, with 8 bases between. This CDR3 region has 14 residues. The germline CDR1 and CDR2 sequences are WNHNN and SYGVQD (reference sequence). The CDR3 nucleotides read TGCGCCAGCAGTCGGGATATCTCTGGAAACACCATATATTTT. Translation: CASSRDISGNTIYF.

The chain couples TRBV7-6 to TRBJ2-2, with TRBD2 matching 8 bases. V lost 5 bases, J lost 2 bases, and 7 bases stayed unmatched. Germline V gene lookup returns CDR1 SGHVS and CDR2 FNYEAQ. The CDR3 has 16 amino acids. The CDR3 sequence: CASSIERGFNTGELFF. In DNA, the CDR3 is TGTGCCAGCAGCATCGAGCGGGGGTTTAACACCGGGGAGCTGTTTTTT.

The V gene is TRBV28, the J gene TRBJ2-7, with a tentative D call TRBD1 (5 bases). V was pared by 8 bases and J by 5 bases, with 13 bases between. Germline lookup yields CDR1 MDHEN and CDR2 SYDVKM. The CDR3 is 12 residues long. This CDR3 reads CASQGSRDEQYF. The CDR3 DNA reads as TGTGCCAGCCAGGGAAGCAGAGACGAGCAGTACTTC. Full variable domain (remainder filled in from reference TRBV28 and TRBJ2-7): DVKVTQSSRYLVKRTGEKVFLECVQDMDHENMFWYRQDPGLGLRLIYFSYDVKMKEKGDIPEGYSVSREKKERFSLILESASTNQTSMYLCASQGSRDEQYFGPGTRLTVT.

In its sample, this clone was seen a few times. The chain uses TRBV5-4 and TRBJ1-2; D gene unclear. The CDR3 is 14 amino acids. V was clipped by 4 bases and J by 2 bases, with 12 bases between them. Germline CDR1 is SGHNT and CDR2 is YYREEE (reference sequence). CDR3 in DNA: TGTGCCAGCAGCCGGGTGGGAGGCAACTATGGCTACACCTTC. It translates to CASSRVGGNYGYTF. The full variable domain, rest sourced from reference TRBV5-4 and TRBJ1-2, is ETGVTQSPTHLIKTRGQQVTLRCSSQSGHNTVSWYQQALGQGPQFIFQYYREEENGRGNFPPRFSGLQFPNYSSELNVNALELDDSALYLCASSRVGGNYGYTFGSGTRLTVV.

The rearrangement links TRBV29-1 to TRBJ1-2; D is unresolved. Trimming shortened V by 6 bases and J by 9 bases, and 17 bases separated the two germline ends. This CDR3 is 12 amino acids long. CDR1 is SQVTM and CDR2 is ANQGSEA in the germline V gene. In DNA form, the CDR3 reads TGCAGCGTCACGGGAGAATTCAGACGCTACACCTTC. This sequence encodes CSVTGEFRRYTF.

V gene TRBV6-5 combines with J gene TRBJ2-5, with D possibly being TRBD2 (6 bases). Germline CDR1 reads MNHEY; CDR2 reads SVGAGI. V gave up 8 bases and J gave up 0 bases, with 16 bases separating them. The CDR3 is 15 amino acids. The CDR3 spells CASDATRDYQETQYF. Written as DNA, the CDR3 is TGTGCCAGCGACGCTACCCGGGACTACCAAGAGACCCAGTACTTC.

This rearrangement joins TRBV4-1 to TRBJ1-5; 7 bases are a match to TRBD1. The CDR3 totals 14 residues. Germline CDR1 MGHRA, CDR2 YSYEKL. V lost 2 bases to trimming and J lost 6 bases; unmatched junction nucleotides: 4. CDR3 residues: CASSQSTGLQPQHF. In DNA, the CDR3 is TGCGCCAGCAGCCAATCGACAGGGCTTCAGCCCCAGCATTTT.

This chain joins TRBV7-6 and TRBJ2-2; 8 positions match TRBD2. CDR3 length equals 15 residues. The germline gives CDR1 SGHVS, CDR2 FNYEAQ. The trim removed 4 bases at V and 4 bases at J, leaving 5 bases unmatched. DNA for the CDR3: TGTGCCAGCAGCTCCGTTCGGGAGGGCACCGGGGAGCTGTTTTTT. Its protein product is CASSSVREGTGELFF.

For the CDR3, the DNA is TGTGCCTGGAGTGTAAGCGGGAGAGAGACCCAGTACTTC. Protein: CAWSVSGRETQYF. The chain carries TRBV30 and TRBJ2-5; 8 bases agree with TRBD2. This CDR3 has 13 amino acids. The germline gives CDR1 GTSNPN, CDR2 SVGIG (reference sequence). V lost 0 bases, J lost 4 bases, and 1 base stayed unmatched.

The V and J genes are TRBV24-1 and TRBJ2-1, with a tentative D call TRBD2 (6 bases). CDR1 and CDR2 from the germline V gene are KGHDR and SFDVKD. The CDR3 has 16 residues. The ends were cut back, 3 bases at V and 5 bases at J, with 16 bases in the middle. The CDR3 DNA sequence: TGTGCCACCAGTGATACGACTAGGGGAGTTCACAATGAGCAGTTCTTC. It is translated as CATSDTTRGVHNEQFF.

Written as DNA, the CDR3 is TGTGCCAGCAGCCGAGGGTCTTATGGCTACACCTTC. Encoded protein: CASSRGSYGYTF. V gene TRBV3-1 (or the pseudogene TRBV3-2) combines with J gene TRBJ1-2; D uncertain. The CDR3 sequence is 12 residues long. V lost 4 bases and J 5 bases, leaving 8 bases between the germline ends. CDR1 is LGHDT and CDR2 is YNNKEL in the germline V gene (reference sequence).

The V call is TRBV5-5, the J call TRBJ2-5; no clear D. The CDR3 sequence is 14 residues long. Trimming took off 3 bases at V and 5 bases at J, with 14 bases between the two ends. Germline loops: CDR1 SGHKS, CDR2 YYEKEE (reference sequence). The CDR3 nucleotides are TGTGCCAGCAGCTCGTCGACACGGTTGGAGACCCAGTACTTC. Translation gives CASSSSTRLETQYF.

CDR3 amino acids: CSVEERLEGREQFF. In DNA, the CDR3 is TGCAGCGTTGAAGAACGACTAGAGGGGCGTGAGCAGTTCTTC. The rearrangement joins TRBV29-1 to TRBJ2-1; D is perhaps TRBD2 (6 bases). This CDR3 region has 14 residues. V lost 0 bases and J 9 bases, leaving 15 bases between the germline ends. Germline V CDR1 and CDR2: SQVTM, ANQGSEA.

The CDR3 region has the DNA TGTGCCATCAGTGAGCGGGTCTTGGGGGGTGAGCAGTTCTTC. This encodes CAISERVLGGEQFF. V gene TRBV10-3 combines with J gene TRBJ2-1, with D possibly being TRBD2 (6 bases). Germline CDR1 and CDR2: ENHRY and SYGVKD. V was clipped by 2 bases and J by 9 bases, with 14 bases between them. The CDR3 loop spans 14 amino acids.

The chain couples TRBV28 to TRBJ1-4; 7 bases agree with TRBD1. Unmatched junction bases numbered 8, after V lost 5 bases and J lost 5 bases. Germline V gives CDR1 MDHEN, CDR2 SYDVKM. The CDR3 sequence is 15 residues long. The CDR3 is CASSRSETGNEKLFF. Here the CDR3 DNA reads TGTGCCAGCAGTCGCTCGGAGACAGGGAATGAAAAACTGTTTTTT. Together with reference TRBV28 and TRBJ1-4, the CDR3 gives the full variable domain: DVKVTQSSRYLVKRTGEKVFLECVQDMDHENMFWYRQDPGLGLRLIYFSYDVKMKEKGDIPEGYSVSREKKERFSLILESASTNQTSMYLCASSRSETGNEKLFFGSGTQLSVL.

A single count supports this clone. J is TRBJ2-7 and V is TRBV28; 11 bases are a match to TRBD2. The germline V gene encodes CDR1 MDHEN and CDR2 SYDVKM. V lost 5 bases to trimming and J lost 0 bases; unmatched junction nucleotides: 3. The CDR3 is made up of 15 amino acids. The CDR3 bases are TGTGCCAGCAGTACGGGACTAGCGGACTCCTACGAGCAGTACTTC. Its protein product is CASSTGLADSYEQYF.

CDR3 amino acids: CATNPGGRGTEAFF. The CDR3 DNA sequence: TGTGCCACCAACCCGGGAGGGAGGGGTACTGAAGCTTTCTTT. The rearrangement joins TRBV24-1 to TRBJ1-1, with D possibly TRBD1 on 5 matching bases. CDR1 is KGHDR, CDR2 SFDVKD, per germline. The CDR3 is 14 amino acids. V lost 8 bases to trimming and J lost 5 bases, with 17 bases between them.

V usage is TRBV6-5 and J usage is TRBJ1-5, with D possibly TRBD1 on 6 matching bases. V gave up 6 bases and J gave up 9 bases, with 18 bases separating them. The length of the CDR3 is 14 residues. CDR1 and CDR2 from the germline V gene are MNHEY and SVGAGI. The CDR3 region is CASSSGTPVLPQHF. The CDR3 DNA reads as TGTGCCAGCAGCTCCGGGACACCCGTATTGCCCCAGCATTTT.

V and J are TRBV10-3 and TRBJ2-7; TRBD2 might be the D (6 bases). V lost 11 bases and J 2 bases, leaving 13 bases between the germline ends. This CDR3 is 12 amino acids long. Germline-derived CDR1 and CDR2 are ENHRY and SYGVKD. The CDR3 loop reads CAAGQRAYEQYF. In nucleotides, the CDR3 is TGTGCCGCCGGCCAGCGGGCCTACGAGCAGTACTTC.

The chain recombines TRBV18 with TRBJ2-4; D gene uncertain. The CDR3 has 14 amino acids. From germline, CDR1 is KGHSH and CDR2 LQKENI. V lost 0 bases and J lost 5, with 8 bases in between. The CDR3 region is CASSPPDLENIQYF. In DNA form, the CDR3 reads TGTGCCAGCTCACCACCTGACCTAGAAAACATTCAGTACTTC.

Note on this clone: The germline gene is not matched at one end of the junction; a read error may be the cause. The gene calls are TRBV11-2 and TRBJ2-1; TRBD2 aligns across 9 bases. This CDR3 comprises 14 residues. Germline lookup yields CDR1 SGHAT and CDR2 FQNNGV. In DNA, the CDR3 is TGCGCCACGGAGAGCGGGAGGACCTACAATGAGCAGTTCTTC. Amino acids: CATESGRTYNEQFF.